This entry is about one T cell receptor beta chain. Its cognate antigen is unknown. During the collection period, no donor immune events like infections were recorded. The sample is drawn from a study of identifying expanded T cells in peripheral blood. General study points: Across healthy donors, higher total template counts meant significantly greater approximately 2-week count variance. About 1.2 clones differed between technical replicates, versus around 15 and 19 over time.

Profiled with immunoSEQ multiplex PCR; TCRdb holds only in-frame clones, not every one. The table has around 94,000 clones, approximately 84% seen once. What was sequenced was blood. The sequence came from a person aged 18-70 years in good health.

CDR3 loop: CASSEIERDYYEQYF. CDR3 in DNA: TGCGCCAGCAGTGAGATAGAGAGGGATTACTACGAGCAGTACTTC. The chain is built from TRBV10-2 and TRBJ2-7, with TRBD2 as a possible D gene (5 bases). Trimming pared 2 bases from V and 3 bases from J, leaving 14 bases between. This CDR3 contains 15 residues. Germline CDR1 and CDR2: WSHSY and SAAADI.